The entry below gives a single T cell receptor (beta chain) sequence along with its context. Its specificity is unknown. With 60 Vbeta and 13 Jbeta primers, the PCR was carried out. The protocol was immunoSEQ multiplex PCR, while the TCRdb copy is restricted to in-frame clones and leaves out a portion. The sample holds about 180,000 clones; roughly 80% are singletons and the top ten take roughly 1.3%. The record originates from a study of cytomegalovirus exposure and HLA in healthy donors. Background on the study: Genetic ancestry analysis placed around four fifths of the 350 to 500 donors that were genotyped in the Caucasian-associated cluster.

Broader study findings: There were under 200 TCR beta chains listed as cytomegalovirus-associated. Donors were assumed by presence/absence analyses to have roughly uniform sequencing depth. Per a later analysis, roughly 17,000 TCR beta sequences showed association with HLA alleles at 0.05 false discovery rate.

The sequence derives from a man aged 30 to 39 in good health and CMV-seronegative. Sample: PBMCs.

CDR3 sequence reads: CASSYGWGGRVDEQYF. The DNA of the CDR3 is TGTGCCAGCAGTTACGGCTGGGGCGGGAGGGTCGACGAGCAGTACTTC. The chain uses TRBV6-6 and TRBJ2-7, with 9 bases matching TRBD2. Germline CDR1 MNHNY, CDR2 SVGAGI (reference sequence). With V trimmed by 2 bases and J by 5 bases, 10 bases remained unmatched. This CDR3 is 16 amino acids long.